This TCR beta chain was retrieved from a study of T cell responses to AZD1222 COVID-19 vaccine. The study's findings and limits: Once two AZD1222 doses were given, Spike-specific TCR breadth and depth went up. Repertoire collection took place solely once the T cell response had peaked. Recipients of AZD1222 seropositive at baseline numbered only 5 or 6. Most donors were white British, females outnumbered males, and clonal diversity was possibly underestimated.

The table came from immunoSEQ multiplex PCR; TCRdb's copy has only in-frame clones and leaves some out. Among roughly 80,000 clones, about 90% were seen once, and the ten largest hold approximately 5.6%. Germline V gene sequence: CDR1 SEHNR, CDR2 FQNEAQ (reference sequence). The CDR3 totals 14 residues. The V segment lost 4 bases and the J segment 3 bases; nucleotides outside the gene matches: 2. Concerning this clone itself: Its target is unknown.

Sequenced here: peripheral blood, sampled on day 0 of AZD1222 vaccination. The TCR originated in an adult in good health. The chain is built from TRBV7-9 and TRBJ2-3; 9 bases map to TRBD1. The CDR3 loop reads CASSYGQGTDTQYF. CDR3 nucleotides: TGTGCCAGCAGCTACGGACAGGGGACAGATACGCAGTATTTT.